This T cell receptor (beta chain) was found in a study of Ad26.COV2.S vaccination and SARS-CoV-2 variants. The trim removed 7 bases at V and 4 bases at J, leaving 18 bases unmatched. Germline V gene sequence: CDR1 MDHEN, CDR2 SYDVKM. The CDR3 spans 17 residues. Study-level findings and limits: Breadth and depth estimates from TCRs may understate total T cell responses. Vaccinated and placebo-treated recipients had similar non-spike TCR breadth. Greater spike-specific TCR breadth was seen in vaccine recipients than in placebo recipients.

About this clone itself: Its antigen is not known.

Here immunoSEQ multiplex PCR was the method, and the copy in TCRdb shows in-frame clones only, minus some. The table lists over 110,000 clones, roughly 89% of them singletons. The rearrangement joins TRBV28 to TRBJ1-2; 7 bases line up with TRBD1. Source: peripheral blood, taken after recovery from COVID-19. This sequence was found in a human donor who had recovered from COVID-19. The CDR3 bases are TGTGCCAGCAACGAGCCACAGGGGTCTGGGCGGGTCTATGGCTACACCTTC. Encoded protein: CASNEPQGSGRVYGYTF.